This passage covers 16 T cell receptor beta chains from one sample sequenced in a study of graft-versus-host responses after intestinal transplantation (dated by TCRdb to the early 2020s). Libraries were made using the immunoSEQ multiplex PCR assay. Not all clones reach the TCRdb copy of this immuneACCESS table, which keeps in-frame sequences only. Checked studies attribute under half of the gap to unresolved V genes and leave the rest unexplained. The sample includes some 19,000 clones, with roughly two fifths observed a single time. 1.5% to 2% of the sample is taken by the ten largest. The time point label here, explained by the study, means: cells obtained before transplantation from donor or recipient. In mixed lymphocyte reactions, some 200,000 CFSE-labeled pre-transplant responders were plated with some 200,000 irradiated violet-dye-labeled stimulators and cultured for less than 7 days. The material sequenced was alloreactive CD8+ T cells from a mixed lymphocyte reaction culture, taken before intestinal transplant. Per the publication, the cell subset or site label means: CFSE-low proliferating T cells sorted from approximately 6-day pre-transplant mixed lymphocyte reaction (GvH or HvG direction). The receptors come from a human patient who received an intestinal transplant.

This clone was observed a few times. The chain recombines TRBV28 with TRBJ2-7; 8 bases are shared with TRBD2. The CDR3 runs 16 residues. Germline CDR1 is MDHEN and CDR2 is SYDVKM. V trimming: 3 bases; J trimming: 7 bases; junction bases outside the gene matches: 14. The CDR3 coding sequence is TGTGCCAGCAGTTTGCCGGGGGGGGCGGGAGCTTGGGAGCAGTACTTC. Translation: CASSLPGGAGAWEQYF.

This clone occurred a few times. The chain recombines TRBV7-8 with TRBJ2-2; D not resolved. Germline V gives CDR1 SGHVS, CDR2 FQNEAQ. The CDR3 loop spans 13 amino acids. V was shortened by 1 base and J by 4 bases, with 4 bases between the two germline ends. CDR3 amino acids: CASSLDLTGELFF. The CDR3 DNA reads TGTGCCAGCAGCTTAGACCTCACCGGGGAGCTGTTTTTT. Looking up the rest from reference TRBV7-8 and TRBJ2-2 gives the full variable domain: GAGVSQSPRYKVAKRGQDVALRCDPISGHVSLFWYQQALGQGPEFLTYFQNEAQLDKSGLPSDRFFAERPEGSVSTLKIQRTQQEDSAVYLCASSLDLTGELFFGEGSRLTVL.

This clone was seen more than once but under ten times. The gene calls are TRBV7-9 and TRBJ1-1; D is unclear. Germline loops: CDR1 SEHNR, CDR2 FQNEAQ (reference sequence). This CDR3 has 12 amino acids. The V end lost 5 bases, the J end lost 11 bases, and 15 bases lay between the germline ends. CDR3 coding DNA: TGTGCCAGCAGCGTTCCCCGGGCGGGGGCTTTCTTT. Encoded protein: CASSVPRAGAFF.

The V and J genes are TRBV28 and TRBJ1-5; no definite D call. The germline CDR1 and CDR2 sequences are MDHEN and SYDVKM. The CDR3 runs 14 residues. V lost 7 bases and J lost 2, with 12 bases in between. The CDR3 sequence is CASTRGWGNQPQHF. The CDR3 region has the DNA TGTGCCAGCACACGGGGATGGGGCAATCAGCCCCAGCATTTT. The full variable domain, with the rest looked up from reference TRBV28 and TRBJ1-5, is DVKVTQSSRYLVKRTGEKVFLECVQDMDHENMFWYRQDPGLGLRLIYFSYDVKMKEKGDIPEGYSVSREKKERFSLILESASTNQTSMYLCASTRGWGNQPQHFGDGTRLSIL.

V is TRBV30 and J is TRBJ2-5, with 11 bases aligning to TRBD2. The CDR3 is 14 residues long. After removal of 0 bases from V and 5 bases from J, the junction contained 2 bases not matched to a gene. Germline V gene lookup returns CDR1 GTSNPN and CDR2 SVGIG (reference sequence). The CDR3 nucleotides are TGTGCCTGGAGTGTCGGACTAGCGGGTGAGACCCAGTACTTC. It is translated as CAWSVGLAGETQYF.

The V and J genes are TRBV18 and TRBJ2-3; 16 bases line up with TRBD2. CDR1 is KGHSH and CDR2 is LQKENI in the germline V gene. The V segment lost 3 bases and the J segment 4 bases; nucleotides outside the gene matches: 7. The CDR3 runs 18 residues. CDR3 in DNA: TGTGCCAGCTCACCTCTTGGGACTAGCGGGAGGGCAGCAGATACGCAGTATTTT. Its protein is CASSPLGTSGRAADTQYF.

The chain joins TRBV18 to TRBJ2-7; 7 nucleotides align to TRBD2. Germline V lookup: CDR1 KGHSH, CDR2 LQKENI. The length of the CDR3 is 15 residues. V shed 0 bases, J shed 7 bases, and the junction held 9 bases outside the gene matches. The CDR3 sequence: CASSPPLPGAGEQYF. The CDR3 DNA follows: TGTGCCAGCTCACCACCCCTTCCGGGAGCGGGAGAGCAGTACTTC.

The chain employs TRBV10-3 and TRBJ2-3; 7 positions agree with TRBD1. Per germline, CDR1 ENHRY and CDR2 SYGVKD. This CDR3 is built from 14 residues. The ends lost 9 bases at V and 4 bases at J; junction bases unmatched: 10. CDR3 coding DNA: TGTGCCATTAGGGACAGCACCGAAGCAGATACGCAGTATTTT. It encodes CAIRDSTEADTQYF.

The J gene is TRBJ2-1, the V gene TRBV19; 12 bases fit TRBD2. The germline gives CDR1 LNHDA, CDR2 SQIVND (reference sequence). V lost 5 bases to trimming and J lost 4 bases; unmatched junction nucleotides: 6. The CDR3 consists of 16 residues. In DNA, the CDR3 is TGTGCCAGTAGTTCAAGGACTAGCGGGATGTACAATGAGCAGTTCTTC. Protein: CASSSRTSGMYNEQFF.

The chain uses TRBV4-1 and TRBJ2-1; no clear D. Deletions cut 0 bases from V and 3 bases from J, with 0 bases between. CDR1 MGHRA and CDR2 YSYEKL come from the germline V gene. The CDR3 runs 12 residues. The CDR3 sequence: CASSQDYNEQFF. CDR3 sequence (DNA): TGCGCCAGCAGCCAAGACTACAATGAGCAGTTCTTC.

This clone was observed a few times. The rearrangement uses TRBV6-6 and TRBJ2-7; TRBD2 matches 13 bases. CDR3 length equals 16 residues. CDR1 and CDR2 from the germline V gene are MNHNY and SVGAGI (reference sequence). Losses at the gene ends were 4 bases for V and 2 bases for J; bases not matched to a gene: 5. The DNA of the CDR3 is TGTGCCAGCAGTTTAACCGGGACTAGCGGGGCCTACGAGCAGTACTTC. It translates to CASSLTGTSGAYEQYF.

By share, this clone counts as medium-sized. The J gene is TRBJ1-1, the V gene TRBV25-1, with 10 bases matching TRBD1. Germline loops: CDR1 MGHDK, CDR2 SYGVNS. The CDR3 contains 14 residues. The J segment lost 5 bases and the V segment lost 5 bases, leaving 5 bases of the junction unmatched. The CDR3 coding sequence is TGTGCCAGCAGTAGACAGGGGGCGAAAACTGAAGCTTTCTTT. Translated: CASSRQGAKTEAFF. The whole variable domain, filled in from reference TRBV25-1 and TRBJ1-1, reads EADIYQTPRYLVIGTGKKITLECSQTMGHDKMYWYQQDPGMELHLIHYSYGVNSTEKGDLSSESTVSRIRTEHFPLTLESARPSHTSQYLCASSRQGAKTEAFFGQGTRLTVV.

V and J are TRBV7-2 and TRBJ2-1; 7 positions agree with TRBD2. Germline V lookup: CDR1 SGHTA, CDR2 FQGNSA. CDR3 length: 15 amino acids. J was trimmed by 6 bases and V by 5 bases; bases with no gene match: 10. In nucleotides, the CDR3 is TGTGCCAGCAGCCACCGGGACTACACCCCCAATGAGCAGTTCTTC. It is translated as CASSHRDYTPNEQFF.

Relative to its sample, this clone is medium-sized. The V and J genes are TRBV7-9 and TRBJ2-1; D may be TRBD2 (5 bases). The V and J ends lost 4 bases and 7 bases respectively, with 11 bases between them. The germline CDR1 and CDR2 sequences are SEHNR and FQNEAQ (reference sequence). This CDR3 region has 13 residues. The CDR3 DNA follows: TGTGCCAGCAGCTCTACTAGGGATAATGAGCAGTTCTTC. Its translation: CASSSTRDNEQFF.

V is TRBV4-2 and J is TRBJ2-3; tentatively, D is TRBD2 (6 bases). The germline gives CDR1 LGHNA, CDR2 YNFKEQ. The CDR3 runs to 15 residues. Trimming left V 1 base short and J 4 bases short, with 12 bases between. The CDR3 here is CASSQVSGVPDTQYF. CDR3 nucleotides: TGTGCCAGCAGCCAAGTGTCGGGAGTACCAGATACGCAGTATTTT.

This clone was picked up a small number of times. This chain links TRBV2 with TRBJ1-5, with 9 bases identical to TRBD1. Germline V gene sequence: CDR1 SNHLY, CDR2 FYNNEI. The length of the CDR3 is 16 residues. V shed 2 bases and J 6 bases; nucleotides not matched to a gene: 8. The DNA for the CDR3 is TGTGCCAGCAGTGAACAGGGACAGGGTCTATCTCAGCCCCAGCATTTT. It codes for CASSEQGQGLSQPQHF.